This is a list of T cell receptor beta chains from one sample in a study of blood T cell repertoires in COVID-19. The assay was immunoSEQ multiplex PCR, and TCRdb's table has in-frame clones only and misses some. The sample has 180,000 or so clones, approximately 90% seen once. Sequenced sample: peripheral blood. All receptors come from a woman between 50 and 59 years old with acute or convalescent COVID-19. CDR3s include the opening cysteine and the closing phenylalanine or tryptophan. A D gene is named only where the DNA matches it firmly. Some rows have no size entry. The others give once, few or many, or a class for an expanded clone.

>.|TRBJ2-7|.|TRBV7-2
CASRGTSWYEQYF
TGTGCCAGCAGGGGAACTAGTTGGTACGAGCAGTACTTC
>.|TRBJ1-3|.|TRBV20-1
CSASPGYGNTIYF
TGCAGTGCTAGTCCGGGGTACGGAAACACCATATATTTT
>.|TRBJ2-1|TRBD2|TRBV4-3
CASSSGTSSYNEQFF
TGCGCCAGCAGCTCCGGGACTAGCTCCTACAATGAGCAGTTCTTC
>.|TRBJ1-2|.|TRBV11-2
CASSLDLYGYTF
TGTGCCAGCAGCTTAGATCTCTATGGCTACACCTTC
>.|TRBJ1-6|TRBD1|TRBV5-6
CASGWDRGDSPLHF
TGTGCCAGCGGATGGGACAGGGGGGATTCACCCCTCCACTTT
>.|TRBJ1-6|TRBD1|TRBV30
CAWTSLGGTAGSPLHF
TGTGCCTGGACCTCGTTAGGCGGGACAGCCGGGTCACCCCTCCACTTT
>few|TRBJ1-1|.|TRBV5-4
CASSFMNTEAFF
TGTGCCAGCAGCTTCATGAACACTGAAGCTTTCTTT
>.|TRBJ1-6|.|TRBV18
CASSPEPYNSPLHF
TGTGCCAGCTCACCAGAGCCCTATAATTCACCCCTCCACTTT
>.|TRBJ1-3|TRBD1|TRBV19
CASSILGTGNGNTIYF
TGTGCCAGTAGTATCCTAGGGACAGGGAATGGAAACACCATATATTTT
>.|TRBJ2-1|.|TRBV3-1/TRBV3-2
CASSPTTAYEQFF
TGTGCCAGCAGCCCCACGACTGCCTATGAGCAGTTCTTC
>.|TRBJ1-2|.|TRBV7-2
CASSLERTPGYTF
TGTGCCAGCAGCTTAGAGAGGACTCCTGGCTACACCTTC
>once|TRBJ1-1|.|TRBV2
CASSEQGRGSEAFF
TGTGCCAGCAGTGAACAGGGGAGGGGGTCTGAAGCTTTCTTT
>.|TRBJ2-5|TRBD2|TRBV6-6
CASRPQGLAEETQYF
TGTGCCAGCCGCCCCCAGGGACTAGCAGAAGAGACCCAGTACTTC
>.|TRBJ2-7|.|TRBV6-5
CASRARAHEQYF
TGTGCCAGCAGGGCCAGGGCCCACGAGCAGTACTTC
>.|TRBJ1-1|.|TRBV5-8
CASTSRTGNTEAFF
TGTGCCAGCACCTCACGGACGGGAAACACTGAAGCTTTCTTT
>.|TRBJ1-1|TRBD1|TRBV10-3
CAISPRTGRTEAFF
TGTGCCATCAGCCCTCGGACAGGGAGGACTGAAGCTTTCTTT
>.|TRBJ1-5|.|TRBV6-5
CASSPSDGGNQPQHF
TGTGCCAGCAGTCCCTCAGACGGGGGGAATCAGCCCCAGCATTTT
>.|TRBJ2-7|TRBD2|TRBV6-1
CASSDPGRGYEQYF
TGTGCCAGCAGTGATCCGGGGAGGGGTTACGAGCAGTACTTC
>.|TRBJ2-5|.|TRBV4-1
CASSQDLRSAGYF
TGCGCCAGCAGCCAAGATCTAAGGAGCGCCGGGTACTTC
>once|TRBJ1-1|.|TRBV5-1
CASSLWDKMNTEAFF
TGCGCCAGCAGCTTGTGGGACAAGATGAACACTGAAGCTTTCTTT
>.|TRBJ1-4|TRBD1|TRBV27
CASSLSLQGGWTNEKLFF
TGTGCCAGCAGTTTATCCCTACAGGGGGGGTGGACTAATGAAAAACTGTTTTTT
>.|TRBJ2-7|TRBD2|TRBV6-1
CASSELASGISWYEQYF
TGTGCCAGCAGTGAATTGGCTAGCGGGATATCCTGGTACGAGCAGTACTTC
>.|TRBJ2-3|.|TRBV5-4
CASSQSGTDTQYF
TGTGCCAGCAGCCAAAGCGGGACAGATACGCAGTATTTT
>.|TRBJ2-7|TRBD2|TRBV11-2
CASSPGMAGGNYEQYF
TGTGCCAGCAGCCCGGGGATGGCGGGAGGTAACTACGAGCAGTACTTC
>few|TRBJ2-2|TRBD2|TRBV5-4
CASSLAGANTGELFF
TGTGCCAGCAGCCTAGCGGGGGCTAACACCGGGGAGCTGTTTTTT